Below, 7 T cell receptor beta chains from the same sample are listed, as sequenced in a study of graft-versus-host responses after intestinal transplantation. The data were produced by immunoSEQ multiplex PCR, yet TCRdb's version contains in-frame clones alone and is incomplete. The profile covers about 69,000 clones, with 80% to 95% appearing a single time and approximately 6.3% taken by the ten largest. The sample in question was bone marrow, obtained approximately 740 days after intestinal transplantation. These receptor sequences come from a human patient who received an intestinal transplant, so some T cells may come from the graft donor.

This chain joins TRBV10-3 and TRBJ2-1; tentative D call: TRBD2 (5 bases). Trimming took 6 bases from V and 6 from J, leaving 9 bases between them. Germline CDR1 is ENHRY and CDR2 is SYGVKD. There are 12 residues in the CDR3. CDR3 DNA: TGTGCCATCAGCGAGCGGCCCAATGAGCAGTTCTTC. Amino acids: CAISERPNEQFF.

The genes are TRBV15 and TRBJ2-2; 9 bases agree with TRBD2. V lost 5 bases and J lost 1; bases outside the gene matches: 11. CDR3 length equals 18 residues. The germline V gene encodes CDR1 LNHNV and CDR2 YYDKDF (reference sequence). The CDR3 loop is CATSGRPGLAWNTGELFF. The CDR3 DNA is TGTGCCACCAGCGGGCGCCCGGGACTAGCATGGAACACCGGGGAGCTGTTTTTT. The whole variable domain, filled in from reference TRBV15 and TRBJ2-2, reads DAMVIQNPRYQVTQFGKPVTLSCSQTLNHNVMYWYQQKSSQAPKLLFHYYDKDFNNEADTPDNFQSRRPNTSFCFLDIRSPGLGDTAMYLCATSGRPGLAWNTGELFFGEGSRLTVL.

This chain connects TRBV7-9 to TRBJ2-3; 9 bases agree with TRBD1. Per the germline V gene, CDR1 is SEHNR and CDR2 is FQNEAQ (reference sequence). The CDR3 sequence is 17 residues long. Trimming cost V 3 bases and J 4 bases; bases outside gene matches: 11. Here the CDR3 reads CASSLRSRDRVADTQYF. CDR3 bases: TGTGCCAGCAGCTTGCGGTCACGGGACAGGGTCGCAGATACGCAGTATTTT.

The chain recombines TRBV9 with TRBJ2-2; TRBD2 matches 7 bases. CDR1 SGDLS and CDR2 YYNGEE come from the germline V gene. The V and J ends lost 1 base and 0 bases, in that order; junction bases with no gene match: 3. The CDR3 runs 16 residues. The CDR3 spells CASSVKGGTNTGELFF. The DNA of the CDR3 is TGTGCCAGCAGCGTAAAGGGAGGGACGAACACCGGGGAGCTGTTTTTT.

The CDR3 nucleotides read TGTGCCAGCAGTTTCAACGGGGCAAGGACAGGGCGGACGAATACGCAGTATTTT. Protein: CASSFNGARTGRTNTQYF. The chain employs TRBV28 and TRBJ2-3; 8 nucleotides agree with TRBD1. In germline, CDR1 is MDHEN, CDR2 SYDVKM. CDR3 size: 18 residues. After removal of 3 bases from V and 7 bases from J, the junction contained 18 bases not matched to a gene.

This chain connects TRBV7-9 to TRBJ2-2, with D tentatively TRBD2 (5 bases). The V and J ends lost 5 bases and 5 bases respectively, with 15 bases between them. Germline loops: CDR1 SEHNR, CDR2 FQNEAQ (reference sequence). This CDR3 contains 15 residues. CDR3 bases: TGTGCCAGCAGCCTAACTACTAGGGCTACCGGGGAGCTGTTTTTT. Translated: CASSLTTRATGELFF. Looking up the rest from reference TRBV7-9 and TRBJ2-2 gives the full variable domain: DTGVSQNPRHKITKRGQNVTFRCDPISEHNRLYWYRQTLGQGPEFLTYFQNEAQLEKSRLLSDRFSAERPKGSFSTLEIQRTEQGDSAMYLCASSLTTRATGELFFGEGSRLTVL.

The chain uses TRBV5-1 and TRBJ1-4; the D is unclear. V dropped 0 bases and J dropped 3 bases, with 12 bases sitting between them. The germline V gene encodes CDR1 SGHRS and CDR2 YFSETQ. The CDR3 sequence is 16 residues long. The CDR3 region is CASSLASGSPNEKLFF. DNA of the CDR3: TGCGCCAGCAGCTTGGCCTCGGGGTCCCCTAATGAAAAACTGTTTTTT.